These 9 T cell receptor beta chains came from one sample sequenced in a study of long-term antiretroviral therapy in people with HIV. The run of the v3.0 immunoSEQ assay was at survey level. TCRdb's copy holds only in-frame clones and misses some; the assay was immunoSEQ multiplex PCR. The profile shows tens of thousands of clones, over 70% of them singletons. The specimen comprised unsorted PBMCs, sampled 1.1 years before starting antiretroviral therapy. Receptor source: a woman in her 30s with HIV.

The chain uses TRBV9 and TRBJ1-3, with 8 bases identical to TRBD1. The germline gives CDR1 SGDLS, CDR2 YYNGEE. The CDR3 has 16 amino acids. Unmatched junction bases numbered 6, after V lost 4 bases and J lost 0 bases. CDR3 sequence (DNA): TGTGCCAGCAGCCTTGGACAGGGTACCTCTGGAAACACCATATATTTT. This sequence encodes CASSLGQGTSGNTIYF.

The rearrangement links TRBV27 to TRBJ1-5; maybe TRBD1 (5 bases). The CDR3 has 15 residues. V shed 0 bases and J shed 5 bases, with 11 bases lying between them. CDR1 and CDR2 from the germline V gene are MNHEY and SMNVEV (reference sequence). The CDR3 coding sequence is TGTGCCAGCAGTTTATCGAGGCAGGGAGATCAGCCCCAGCATTTT. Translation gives CASSLSRQGDQPQHF.

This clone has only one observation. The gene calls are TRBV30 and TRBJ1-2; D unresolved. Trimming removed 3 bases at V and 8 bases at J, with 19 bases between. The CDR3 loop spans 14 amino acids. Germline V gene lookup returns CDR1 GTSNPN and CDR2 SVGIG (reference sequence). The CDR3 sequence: CAWSLKSAPRGYTF. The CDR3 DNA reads TGTGCCTGGAGCCTGAAAAGTGCCCCGCGGGGCTACACCTTC.

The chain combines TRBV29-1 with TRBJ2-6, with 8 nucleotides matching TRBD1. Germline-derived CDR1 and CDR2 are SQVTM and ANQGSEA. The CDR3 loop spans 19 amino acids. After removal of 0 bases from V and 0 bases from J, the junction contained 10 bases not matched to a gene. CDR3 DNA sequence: TGCAGCGTTGAAGAATCTGCGACAGGGGTCCCCTCTGGGGCCAACGTCCTGACTTTC. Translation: CSVEESATGVPSGANVLTF.

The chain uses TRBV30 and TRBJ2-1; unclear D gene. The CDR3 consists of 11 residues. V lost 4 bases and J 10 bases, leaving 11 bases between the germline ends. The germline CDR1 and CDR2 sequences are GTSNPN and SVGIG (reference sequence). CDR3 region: CAWKLIGEQFF. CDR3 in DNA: TGTGCCTGGAAACTTATAGGGGAGCAGTTCTTC.

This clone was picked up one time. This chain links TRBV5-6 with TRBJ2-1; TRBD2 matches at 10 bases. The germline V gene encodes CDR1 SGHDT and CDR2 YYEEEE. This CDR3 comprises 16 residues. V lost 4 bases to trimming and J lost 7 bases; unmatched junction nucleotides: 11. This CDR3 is CASSPQAGGPLNEQFF. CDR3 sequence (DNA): TGTGCCAGCAGCCCGCAAGCGGGGGGGCCATTGAATGAGCAGTTCTTC.

CDR3 residues: CASSFTQGLETQYF. The CDR3, as DNA: TGTGCCAGCAGCTTCACACAGGGACTTGAGACCCAGTACTTC. The chain carries TRBV5-6 and TRBJ2-5; the D call may be TRBD1 or TRBD2 (6 bases each). Trimming cost V 2 bases and J 5 bases, with 13 bases left between them. The CDR3 consists of 14 residues. The germline V gene has CDR1 SGHDT and CDR2 YYEEEE.

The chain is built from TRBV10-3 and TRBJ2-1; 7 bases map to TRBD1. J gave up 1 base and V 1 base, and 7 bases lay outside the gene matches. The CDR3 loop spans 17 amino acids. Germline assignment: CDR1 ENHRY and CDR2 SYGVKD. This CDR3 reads CAISEFRQDRSYNEQFF. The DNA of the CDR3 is TGTGCCATCAGTGAGTTCCGACAGGACAGGTCCTACAATGAGCAGTTCTTC.

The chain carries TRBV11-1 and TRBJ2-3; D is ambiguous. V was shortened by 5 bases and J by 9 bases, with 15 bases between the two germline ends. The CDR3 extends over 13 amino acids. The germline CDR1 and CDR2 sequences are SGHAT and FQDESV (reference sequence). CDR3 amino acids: CASSPGGRPTQYF. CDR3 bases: TGTGCCAGCAGCCCCGGTGGGCGGCCGACGCAGTATTTT.